This T cell receptor beta chain was sequenced during a study of read filtering for tumor transcriptome and immune sequencing (dated by TCRdb to about 2020). At the level of the whole study: The cohort was composed of 16 to 20 male and 14 female patients, with a mean age of roughly 70 years and an age range of roughly 47 to 90. By revised international staging, about 8 patients were R-ISS I, over 15 were R-ISS II and 6 or 7 were R-ISS III. Using the same bone marrow samples, the study compared TCR repertoires obtained by targeted immune repertoire sequencing with those obtained by bulk whole-transcriptome sequencing. One main goal was a read-filtering strategy for immune repertoire data, in particular deciding whether clonotypes backed by only one read should be removed. Whole-transcriptome libraries were prepared with the TruSeq RNA Access Library Prep Kit after DNase treatment. Per sample, about 3.5 to 11 million TCR-region mapped reads were obtained with IR-seq, compared with only 85 to 1273 with RNA-seq.

Here is what the overall study found, with its caveats: In IR-seq, about four fifths of clonotypes but approximately 3.7% of total reads were represented by single-read clonotypes, whereas in RNA-seq, 65% to 75% of clonotypes and about 40% of reads were represented by single-read clonotypes. Rather than purified T cells, the sorted CD138-negative fraction was a mixed bone marrow immune population. IR-seq captured clonotypes at much higher depth and more reliably than RNA-seq, and smaller IR-seq throughput sufficed to identify most shared clonotypes. The correlation between IR-seq and RNA-seq shared clonotype proportions was increased by removal of single-read clonotypes.

Starting from roughly 410 ng RNA, TCR libraries were constructed with the Immunoverse kit using molecular barcoded adaptors that cover the alpha/delta and beta/gamma chains. TCR library preparation was performed with the same RNA that was used for transcriptome sequencing. TCR libraries were sequenced on an Illumina HiSeq 4000 with 2 x 150 cycles. The authors' analysis ran thus. TCR reads were aligned to human V, D, J and C references and assembled into CDR3 clonotypes with MiXCR, including quality filtering and error correction. The tcR package in R was used for analysis of clonotype counts and gene usage diversity. Raw mapping reads were checked after the RNA-seq reads had been mapped by STAR aligner version 2.5.3a onto the human GRCh37 genome. To test how sequencing depth affected the clonotypes detected, IR-seq fastq files were randomly downsampled with Seqtk 1.3. TCRdb redid the processing of the public reads, applying fastp at Q25 and MiXCR, and retained in-frame beta chains. CDR3 protein sequences are deduplicated, and each keeps its most common genes and DNA. These V and J calls originate from TCRdb's pipeline instead of the authors' own analysis. Within this sample are approximately 60,000 distinct CDR3 sequences, with 20% to 25% of them counted one time only. Approximately 18% of the sample rests with the top ten.

Bone marrow was sampled from every patient at the time of active disease. Ficoll-Hypaque density gradient centrifugation was used to isolate the bone marrow mononuclear cells. To remove myeloma plasma cells, the cells were labeled with CD138 magnetic microbeads on a MACS separator, and CD138-negative cells were then collected by negative selection. Flow cytometry on an Attune NxT with CD138 antibodies was used to check the purity of the isolated cells. TRIzol reagent was used to extract total RNA, and a NanoDrop spectrophotometer was used to quantify the extracted RNA. Paired RNA-seq and IR-seq were performed on the CD138-negative bone marrow sample of each patient. This clonotype occurred many times. This clone's antigen is unknown. Per-base quality was not reported, and no clone a single base away is much larger than it. The specimen was a population of CD138-negative cells sorted from bone marrow. The cell subset or site label, read with the paper, signifies: bone marrow mononuclear cells depleted of CD138+ plasma/myeloma cells by negative magnetic selection. This receptor was taken from a donor over 35 with multiple myeloma.

Here is the DNA: TGTGCCAGCAGCCCCACGCGGAACACTGAAGCTTTCTTT. Its protein product is CASSPTRNTEAFF. The chain was built from TRBV11-1 and TRBJ1-1; the D gene is not confidently resolved. The CDR3, from cysteine to phenylalanine, totals 13 residues. Here the CDR3 DNA is all that survives: 39 bases in frame from base 1. The V end loses 5 bases and the J end loses 1 base, and a stretch of 8 bases separates them. The germline V gene (reference sequence) supplies CDR1 SGHAT and CDR2 FQDESV.